A single sample gave rise to the 28 T cell receptor beta chains below, sequenced in a study of regulatory T cells in long-lasting Graves disease. Time point defined: persistent/refractory GD, antithyroid drugs over 5 years with positive TRAb. With RNA extracted from PBMCs as input, the TCR library was made. Building the TCR beta libraries relied on iRepertoire HTBI primers, and CDR3 regions underwent Arm-PCR. TCRdb itself ran the multiplex PCR reads through MiXCR, one entry per CDR3 protein. Of 350,000 to 500,000 distinct CDR3 sequences listed, roughly a fifth are singletons. This specimen consisted of peripheral blood mononuclear cells (PBMCs), obtained when the disease was refractory, from a patient treated with antithyroid drugs. All receptors come from a female donor with Graves disease.

This clonotype came up many times. DNA for the CDR3: TGTGCCAGCAGGCCACAGGGCGGTCCTTACGAGCAGTACTTC. As protein: CASRPQGGPYEQYF. V usage is TRBV27 and J usage is TRBJ2-7; D possibly corresponds to TRBD1 (6 bases). V lost 6 bases and J lost 4, with 16 bases in between. Germline V CDR1 and CDR2: MNHEY, SMNVEV (reference sequence). CDR3 size: 14 residues.

This clonotype was counted at least ten times. The V call is TRBV28, the J call TRBJ2-7; D gene uncertain. CDR1 is MDHEN and CDR2 is SYDVKM in the germline V gene. Trimming pared 6 bases from V and 3 bases from J, leaving 12 bases between. The CDR3 is 13 amino acids. In DNA form, the CDR3 reads TGTGCCAGCAGCCTTAACCCAGGCTACGAGCAGTACTTC. Amino acid sequence: CASSLNPGYEQYF.

This clonotype was observed at least ten times. The J gene is TRBJ1-1, the V gene TRBV27; 8 bases fit TRBD1. V lost 4 bases and J lost 9; bases outside the gene matches: 4. Germline-derived CDR1 and CDR2 are MNHEY and SMNVEV (reference sequence). The CDR3 is 12 amino acids. The CDR3 bases are TGTGCCAGCAGTTCCCGGGACAGGCAAGCTTTCTTT. Its translation is CASSSRDRQAFF.

This clonotype occurred many times. This chain connects TRBV6-5 to TRBJ2-2; TRBD2 matches 8 bases. Unmatched junction bases numbered 7, after V lost 4 bases and J lost 3 bases. This CDR3 comprises 16 residues. Germline CDR1 and CDR2: MNHEY and SVGAGI. The chain's CDR3 is CASSLYAGGDTGELFF. The CDR3 coding sequence is TGTGCCAGCAGTTTATACGCGGGGGGCGACACCGGGGAGCTGTTTTTT.

Turning to this clonotype: This may stem from a read error, because a much larger clone lies one nucleotide away. This chain links TRBV9 with TRBJ1-2; a possible D gene is TRBD1 (6 bases). Per germline, CDR1 SGDLS and CDR2 YYNGEE. Trimming took off 0 bases at V and 9 bases at J, with 12 bases between the two ends. The CDR3 loop spans 13 amino acids. DNA of the CDR3: TGTGCCAGCAGCGTAGAACAGGGTAATAGCTACACCTTC. Encoded protein: CASSVEQGNSYTF.

The rearrangement uses TRBV24-1 and TRBJ2-1; D may match TRBD1 or TRBD2 (5 bases each). Trimming left V 5 bases short and J 15 bases short, with 19 bases between. The germline V gene has CDR1 KGHDR and CDR2 SFDVKD. The CDR3 sequence is 13 residues long. The DNA for the CDR3 is TGTGCCACCAGTGGCCTCGGGACGGTTAGCAGGTTCTTC. Amino acids: CATSGLGTVSRFF.

This chain joins TRBV7-2 and TRBJ1-2, with D maybe TRBD1 (6 bases). CDR3 size: 14 residues. The germline gives CDR1 SGHTA, CDR2 FQGNSA. V lost 5 bases and J lost 4, with 14 bases in between. CDR3 nucleotides: TGTGCCAGCAGCCCAGACCGGGACATCTATGGCTACACCTTC. This translates into CASSPDRDIYGYTF. Full variable domain (missing parts from reference TRBV7-2 and TRBJ1-2): GAGVSQSPSNKVTEKGKDVELRCDPISGHTALYWYRQSLGQGLEFLIYFQGNSAPDKSGLPSDRFSAERTGGSVSTLTIQRTQQEDSAVYLCASSPDRDIYGYTFGSGTRLTVV.

V and J are TRBV2 and TRBJ2-1; 9 bases are a match to TRBD2. Trimming removed 9 bases from V and 0 bases from J; junction bases left unmatched: 6. Germline CDR1 SNHLY, CDR2 FYNNEI. The CDR3 is 15 amino acids. CDR3 loop: CASWFSGSSYNEQFF. CDR3 coding DNA: TGTGCCAGTTGGTTTAGCGGGAGCTCCTACAATGAGCAGTTCTTC.

This clonotype came up many times. V and J are TRBV6-5 and TRBJ2-2; maybe TRBD1 (5 bases). This CDR3 region has 15 residues. CDR1 and CDR2 from the germline V gene are MNHEY and SVGAGI. Trimming took 2 bases from V and 0 from J, leaving 7 bases between them. The CDR3: CASSYGRANTGELFF. The CDR3 DNA sequence: TGTGCCAGCAGTTACGGCAGGGCGAACACCGGGGAGCTGTTTTTT.

In its sample, this clonotype was seen many times. This sequence joins TRBV10-3 and TRBJ2-5, with 8 bases that match TRBD1. Trimming cost V 8 bases and J 4 bases; bases outside gene matches: 9. CDR3 length: 14 amino acids. Germline V gene sequence: CDR1 ENHRY, CDR2 SYGVKD. CDR3 region: CAISSGQGGETQYF. CDR3 in DNA: TGTGCCATCTCATCTGGACAGGGCGGAGAGACCCAGTACTTC.

The chain uses TRBV6-1 and TRBJ1-5; 9 bases are shared with TRBD1. The V and J ends lost 5 bases and 4 bases, in that order; junction bases with no gene match: 9. The germline CDR1 and CDR2 sequences are MNHNS and SASEGT. This CDR3 is built from 16 residues. The CDR3 DNA sequence: TGTGCCAGCAGTCAACAAGGGACAGGGAAGAATCAGCCCCAGCATTTT. Protein: CASSQQGTGKNQPQHF.

CDR3 DNA sequence: TGTGCCAGCAGCCAAGAATGGCCCGACTCCTTAAACACCGGGGAGCTGTTTTTT. It codes for CASSQEWPDSLNTGELFF. The gene calls are TRBV3-1 and TRBJ2-2; D remains unclear. Trimming stripped 0 bases from V and 2 bases from J, with 16 bases between. The V gene's germline CDR1 is LGHDT and CDR2 YNNKEL (reference sequence). This CDR3 is built from 18 residues.

This clonotype has ten or more counts. As DNA, the CDR3 is TGCAGTGCCGCTACCGGGGGTTACTATGGCTACACCTTC. Protein sequence: CSAATGGYYGYTF. This chain joins TRBV20-1 and TRBJ1-2; tentatively, D is TRBD1 (5 bases). V lost 6 bases to trimming and J lost 3 bases, with 14 bases between them. In germline, CDR1 is DFQATT, CDR2 SNEGSKA (reference sequence). The CDR3 spans 13 residues.

This clonotype came up many times. This sequence joins TRBV20-1 and TRBJ2-4; 9 bases align to TRBD1. This CDR3 spans 14 amino acids. The germline gives CDR1 DFQATT, CDR2 SNEGSKA (reference sequence). Trimming took 5 bases from V and 1 from J; bases not matched to a gene: 3. The CDR3 protein is CSAWDRVAKNIQYF. The CDR3 nucleotides are TGCAGTGCTTGGGACAGGGTGGCCAAAAACATTCAGTACTTC.

A few counts support this clonotype. The genes are TRBV7-9 and TRBJ1-4; D gene unclear. The CDR3 covers 14 residues. V was shortened by 2 bases and J by 6 bases, with 10 bases between the two germline ends. CDR1 and CDR2 from the germline V gene are SEHNR and FQNEAQ (reference sequence). The CDR3 is CASSLMTGYEKLFF. The CDR3 DNA is TGTGCCAGCAGCTTAATGACGGGATATGAAAAACTGTTTTTT.

V and J are TRBV27 and TRBJ1-5, with a weak D call TRBD1 (6 bases). V gave up 4 bases and J gave up 4 bases, with 20 bases separating them. CDR3 size: 17 residues. Germline CDR1 reads MNHEY; CDR2 reads SMNVEV (reference sequence). CDR3 DNA: TGTGCCAGCAGTTCCGGGGGGGCCGGGACAACGAATCAGCCCCAGCATTTT. Translated, it gives CASSSGGAGTTNQPQHF.

This clonotype was found many times. The V gene is TRBV7-9, the J gene TRBJ2-3; maybe TRBD2 (6 bases). Germline V gives CDR1 SEHNR, CDR2 FQNEAQ (reference sequence). CDR3 length equals 14 residues. V lost 5 bases and J lost 2, with 11 bases in between. CDR3 nucleotide sequence: TGTGCCAGCAGCCGAAGGGACTTCACAGATACGCAGTATTTT. As protein: CASSRRDFTDTQYF.

This clonotype has only a few counts. The chain combines TRBV6-2 or TRBV6-3 with TRBJ1-5; 10 bases align to TRBD1. Germline V CDR1 and CDR2: MNHEY, SVGEGT. This CDR3 has 15 amino acids. The V and J ends lost 5 bases and 3 bases, in that order; junction bases with no gene match: 4. The CDR3 is CASSRDRGYNQPQHF. The CDR3 nucleotides read TGTGCCAGCAGTCGGGACAGGGGATACAATCAGCCCCAGCATTTT.

This clonotype appeared many times. The genes are TRBV28 and TRBJ2-7; the match to TRBD2 covers 7 bases. J gave up 3 bases and V 2 bases, and 4 bases lay outside the gene matches. This CDR3 has 14 amino acids. Germline values: CDR1 MDHEN, CDR2 SYDVKM. The CDR3 region has the DNA TGTGCCAGCAGTTTAGCGGGAGAGTACTACGAGCAGTACTTC. It encodes CASSLAGEYYEQYF.

This clonotype showed up many times. The rearrangement links TRBV11-2 to TRBJ2-1; D tentatively reads TRBD1 or TRBD2 (7 bases each). Trimming removed 4 bases from V and 5 bases from J, with 15 bases in between. Germline-derived CDR1 and CDR2 are SGHAT and FQNNGV. The CDR3 runs 15 residues. The CDR3 here is CASSSYRGGHNEQFF. CDR3 DNA: TGTGCCAGCAGCTCCTACAGGGGAGGGCACAATGAGCAGTTCTTC. Based on the CDR3 plus reference TRBV11-2 and TRBJ2-1, the full variable domain is EAGVAQSPRYKIIEKRQSVAFWCNPISGHATLYWYQQILGQGPKLLIQFQNNGVVDDSQLPKDRFSAERLKGVDSTLKIQPAKLEDSAVYLCASSSYRGGHNEQFFGPGTRLTVL.

The V gene is TRBV5-1, the J gene TRBJ2-1; D may be TRBD2 (6 bases). Trimming pared 5 bases from V and 4 bases from J, leaving 10 bases between. This CDR3 comprises 13 residues. Looked up from germline, CDR1 is SGHRS and CDR2 is YFSETQ. CDR3 protein: CASSSGEYNEQFF. CDR3 nucleotides: TGCGCCAGCAGTAGCGGAGAGTACAATGAGCAGTTCTTC.

This clonotype showed up many times. The rearrangement uses TRBV20-1 and TRBJ2-7; D may be TRBD1 (6 bases). The V gene lost 3 bases and the J gene lost 2 bases, with 14 bases spanning the gap. This CDR3 spans 14 amino acids. In germline, CDR1 is DFQATT, CDR2 SNEGSKA (reference sequence). CDR3 loop: CSARVGGFAYEQYF. In DNA form, the CDR3 reads TGCAGTGCTAGGGTAGGGGGTTTTGCCTACGAGCAGTACTTC.

This clonotype was recorded once. Since a much larger clone is just one base distant, this may be a read error. The chain is built from TRBV2 and TRBJ2-5, with D tentatively TRBD2 (7 bases). V was shortened by 5 bases and J by 5 bases, with 21 bases between the two germline ends. CDR1 and CDR2 (germline): SNHLY, FYNNEI. There are 16 residues in the CDR3. The CDR3 sequence: CASSFSAGAGGETQYF. The CDR3 nucleotides are TGTGCCAGCAGTTTCTCTGCGGGGGCCGGCGGGGAGACCCAGTACTTC.

In its sample, this clonotype was seen many times. This chain connects TRBV5-1 to TRBJ2-7; D is unclear. The CDR3 has 13 amino acids. In germline, CDR1 is SGHRS, CDR2 YFSETQ. Trimming took off 4 bases at V and 2 bases at J, with 10 bases between the two ends. The CDR3 region is CASSQVGTYEQYF. CDR3 DNA sequence: TGCGCCAGCAGCCAGGTGGGAACCTACGAGCAGTACTTC.

This clonotype has more than one count but fewer than ten. The rearrangement uses TRBV6-2 or TRBV6-3 and TRBJ2-7; a possible D gene is TRBD1 (6 bases). This CDR3 comprises 15 residues. V lost 7 bases, J lost 2 bases, and 18 bases lay in between. Germline CDR1 and CDR2: MNHEY and SVGEGT. The CDR3 loop reads CASILRQGRTYEQYF. CDR3 bases: TGTGCCAGCATTCTTAGGCAGGGGCGGACCTACGAGCAGTACTTC.

The table lists this clonotype with many counts. The chain has TRBV7-2 and TRBJ1-6, with 9 bases aligning to TRBD1. The CDR3 is 15 amino acids. CDR1 and CDR2 (germline): SGHTA, FQGNSA. J lost 10 bases, V lost 5 bases, and 9 bases had no gene match. The CDR3 region has the DNA TGTGCCAGCAGCGCCGCCGGGACAGGGTACTCACCCCTCCACTTT. As protein: CASSAAGTGYSPLHF.

This chain connects TRBV24-1 to TRBJ2-6; TRBD2 is a possible D gene (5 bases). Germline-derived CDR1 and CDR2 are KGHDR and SFDVKD. V was cut by 2 bases and J by 2 bases, with 6 bases left in between. The CDR3 totals 15 residues. The CDR3 DNA reads TGTGCCACCAGTGATTCCGGGGCTGGGGCCAACGTCCTGACTTTC. This translates into CATSDSGAGANVLTF.

To note about this clonotype: A much larger clone lies a single base off, so this may be a read error. V and J are TRBV6-1 and TRBJ2-2; perhaps D is TRBD1 or TRBD2 (5 bases each). Germline CDR1 MNHNS, CDR2 SASEGT. CDR3 length equals 13 residues. The CDR3 DNA is TGTGCAAGCAAGGGGACGAGCACCGGGGAGCTGTTTTTT. Translating gives CASKGTSTGELFF.